This T cell receptor beta chain was sequenced in a study of blood T cell repertoires in COVID-19 (TCRdb year 2020). Study-level background: The collaborator samples originated in the United States, Italy and Spain and spanned the acute and convalescent phases of COVID-19. The prospective study material was composed of cDNA or gDNA derived from T cells, B-cell-depleted T cells, or PBMCs. Deeply sampled blood TCRbeta repertoires from subjects exposed to, actively infected with, or recovered from COVID-19 were included in the dataset. The repertoires were released in a freely available public database meant as a resource for research on the immune response to SARS-CoV-2. The samples were drawn from two sources: the first 160 participants of the ongoing ImmuneRACE study, and 1,200 or so subjects contributed by 6 global collaborators. Sample metadata almost always included a de-identified subject ID, COVID-19 status, age in years and sex. HLA class I and class II types, where available, came from metadata supplied by the sample provider rather than from assay-based typing. General study outcomes and caveats: The quantity of clinical and demographic metadata differed by source and by participant and was supplied without curation.

Each collaborating institution followed its own protocols to collect whole blood in K2EDTA tubes. For TCRbeta analysis, collaborators shipped samples in one of three forms: frozen whole blood, isolated PBMCs, or DNA extracted from either of those sample types. V trim: 4 bases; J trim: 4 bases; unmatched bases: 4. The germline V gene sets CDR1 to ENHRY and CDR2 to SYGVKD. Taken from cysteine to phenylalanine, the CDR3 has 15 residues. Just CDR3 DNA is preserved here, 45 bases in frame from base 1. Turning to this clone: Its specific antigen is unknown. The input lacks base qualities; no much larger clone sits a single base away.

TCRbeta CDR3 regions were amplified from genomic DNA using the immunoSEQ Assay, a bias-controlled multiplex PCR. On the study's bioinformatics: The number of nucleated cells in each sample was estimated by amplification of reference gene primers within the assay. To quantify the absolute abundance of each unique TCRbeta CDR3 rearrangement, sequence reads were collapsed and filtered. For each sample, productive Simpson clonality was calculated as the square root of Simpson's diversity index over productive rearrangements. TCRdb mirrors the immuneACCESS table, restricted to in-frame sequences. Some clones are absent from its copies; in checked studies, under half trace to an unresolved V gene, and the reason for the others is unknown. D and trimming were read from the DNA, whereas the V and J calls and clone size are those reported in that table. The sample contains more than 100,000 clones, 85% to 90% of them found a single time. The ten largest clones take up over 2% of the sample.

The chain couples TRBV10-3 to TRBJ1-6, with TRBD1 identical over 7 junction bases. The sequenced sample consisted of peripheral blood. The TCR was taken from a man in his forties or fifties with active COVID-19. The CDR3 reads CAISVAGQYNSPLHF. The DNA sequence is TGTGCCATCAGTGTAGCGGGACAGTATAATTCACCCCTCCACTTT.